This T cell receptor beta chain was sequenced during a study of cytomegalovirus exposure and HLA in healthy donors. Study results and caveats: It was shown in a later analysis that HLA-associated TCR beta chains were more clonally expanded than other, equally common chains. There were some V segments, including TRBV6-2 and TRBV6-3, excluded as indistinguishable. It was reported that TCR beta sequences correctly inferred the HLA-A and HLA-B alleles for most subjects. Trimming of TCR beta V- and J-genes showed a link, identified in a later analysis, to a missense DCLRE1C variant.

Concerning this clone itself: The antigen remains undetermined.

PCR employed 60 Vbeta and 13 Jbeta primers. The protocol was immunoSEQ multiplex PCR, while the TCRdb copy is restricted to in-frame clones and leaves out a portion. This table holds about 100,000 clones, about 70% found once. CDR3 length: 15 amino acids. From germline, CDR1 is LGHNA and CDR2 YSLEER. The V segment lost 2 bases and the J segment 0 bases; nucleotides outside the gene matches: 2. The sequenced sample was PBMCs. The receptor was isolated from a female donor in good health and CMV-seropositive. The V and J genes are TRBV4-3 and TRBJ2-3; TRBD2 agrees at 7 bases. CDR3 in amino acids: CASSQSGASTDTQYF. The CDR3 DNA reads TGCGCCAGCAGCCAAAGCGGGGCTAGCACAGATACGCAGTATTTT.